Reported below is one T cell receptor beta chain. What it binds is unknown. A multiplex PCR was run with 60 Vbeta primers and 13 Jbeta primers. Sequenced by immunoSEQ multiplex PCR; TCRdb stores in-frame clones only, minus some. The sample shows tens of thousands of clones, 65% to 75% of them seen only once. The data originate from a study of cytomegalovirus exposure and HLA in healthy donors. Whole-study results and caveats: Most subjects' HLA-A and HLA-B alleles were reportedly predicted from TCR beta sequences. The study carried out a later analysis of TCR beta sequences. It associated approximately 16,000 of them with specific HLA alleles at a false discovery rate of 0.05. Indistinguishable V segments, including TRBV6-2 and TRBV6-3, were excluded.

The germline gives CDR1 GTSNPN, CDR2 SVGIG (reference sequence). CDR3 length: 14 amino acids. The V and J ends lost 0 bases and 5 bases, in that order; junction bases with no gene match: 5. This clonotype originated in a middle-aged man in good health and CMV-seropositive. Sequencing was carried out using PBMCs. The chain links TRBV30 to TRBJ2-7; 9 nucleotides match TRBD2. CDR3 nucleotide sequence: TGTGCCTGGAGTGTACTCGCGGGGGGGGACGAGCAGTACTTC. Encoded protein: CAWSVLAGGDEQYF.